This T cell receptor (beta chain) appears in the sequencing data of a study of T cell responses to AZD1222 COVID-19 vaccine. The study's findings and limits: Targets within unmutated variant regions were reportedly found for nearly half of spike-specific TCRs.

Only in-frame clones appear in the TCRdb table, and some are missing; sequencing was by immunoSEQ multiplex PCR. Of about 57,000 clones listed, 70% to 90% were seen once; the top ten hold around 15%. This clone was recorded once. What it recognizes is unknown. The CDR3 spans 12 residues. The germline V gene encodes CDR1 SGHDT and CDR2 YYEEEE. V was clipped by 5 bases and J by 4 bases, with 7 bases between them. The sequences come from peripheral blood, collected on day 0 of AZD1222 vaccination. The rearrangement joins TRBV5-6 to TRBJ1-5; no definite D call. This receptor was obtained from an adult in good health. The CDR3 protein is CASSIRNQPQHF. CDR3 DNA: TGTGCCAGCAGTATTAGGAATCAGCCCCAGCATTTT.